These T cell receptor beta chains were read from a single sample in a study of blood T cell repertoires in COVID-19. Clones were sequenced by immunoSEQ multiplex PCR, and TCRdb holds only the in-frame ones, with some missing. This sample has some 33,000 clones; approximately 90% occur once, and the top ten carry approximately 2.4%. The sequencing input was peripheral blood. These receptor sequences come from a human donor in a cohort sampled during active COVID-19. Both conserved end residues are part of each CDR3. A D gene is named only where the DNA matches it firmly. Not every row has a clone size; where given, it reads once, few, many or a size class.

v_call	clone_size	j_call	d_call	cdr3_nt	cdr3_aa
TRBV9	-	TRBJ1-1	-	TGTGCCAGCAGCGTATCAGGGGCCTCGAACACTGAAGCTTTCTTT	CASSVSGASNTEAFF
TRBV9	-	TRBJ1-2	-	TGTGCCAGCAGCGCGGGGGAAAATGGCTACACCTTC	CASSAGENGYTF
TRBV3-1/TRBV3-2	-	TRBJ1-5	-	TGTGCCAGCAGCCAAGATCACGGGGGGAATCAGCCCCAGCATTTT	CASSQDHGGNQPQHF
TRBV14	once	TRBJ2-5	TRBD2	TGTGCCAGCAGCCACTTCCGGGGGGGCCGGGAGACCCAGTACTTC	CASSHFRGGRETQYF
TRBV10-3	-	TRBJ1-2	-	TGTGCCATCAGTGGGGAAGGACTGGGAACTTCTAACTATGGCTACACCTTC	CAISGEGLGTSNYGYTF
TRBV6-5	-	TRBJ2-3	TRBD1	TGTGCCAGCACAGGGGGCGGACGCACAGATACGCAGTATTTT	CASTGGGRTDTQYF
TRBV5-1	-	TRBJ2-7	-	TGCGCCAGCAGCGTGGACAGAAACGAGCAGTACTTC	CASSVDRNEQYF
TRBV19	-	TRBJ1-1	-	TGTGCCAGTAGCCCTACGGGGATGAACACTGAAGCTTTCTTT	CASSPTGMNTEAFF
TRBV27	-	TRBJ2-7	TRBD2	TGTGCCAGCCCCTCGGTGCGGGGGAACTACGAGCAGTACTTC	CASPSVRGNYEQYF
TRBV5-1	few	TRBJ1-2	-	TGCGCCAGCAGCCCGGAGAGTCCTAACTATGGCTACACCTTC	CASSPESPNYGYTF
TRBV4-2	-	TRBJ2-6	-	TGTGCCAGCAGCCAAGCTCCCGGTCACTCTGGGGCCAACGTCCTGACTTTC	CASSQAPGHSGANVLTF
TRBV2	-	TRBJ1-5	TRBD1	TGTGCCAGCAGTGAATGGGACAGGCTACAGCCCCAGCATTTT	CASSEWDRLQPQHF
TRBV11-3	-	TRBJ1-5	TRBD1	TGTGCCAGCAGCTTAGACCCCGGGACAGTTCATAGCAATCAGCCCCAGCATTTT	CASSLDPGTVHSNQPQHF
TRBV19	-	TRBJ2-3	-	TGTGCCAGTAGTGGGGCGAGGAGTGGGGATTGGGGAACAGATACGCAGTATTTT	CASSGARSGDWGTDTQYF
TRBV9	-	TRBJ2-5	TRBD2	TGTGCCAGCAGCGTCTTAAGCGGGGGGTTCCGAGAGACCCAGTACTTC	CASSVLSGGFRETQYF
TRBV2	-	TRBJ2-1	-	TGTGCCAGCAGTGGTGACTCCGGGGAGCAGTTCTTC	CASSGDSGEQFF
TRBV4-2	-	TRBJ1-6	-	TGTGCCAGCAGCCGCGGGGCGGCTACCATGGGACGAGGAGTTTCACCCCTCCACTTT	CASSRGAATMGRGVSPLHF
TRBV27	-	TRBJ2-3	-	TGTGCCAGCAGTTTAGGAGTCACAGATACGCAGTATTTT	CASSLGVTDTQYF
TRBV5-1	-	TRBJ1-4	-	TGCGCCAGCAGCTTGGATGGACACGCCGCGGGGGCTGAAAAACTGTTTTTT	CASSLDGHAAGAEKLFF
TRBV6-5	once	TRBJ1-4	-	TGTGCCAGCAGTTCGTTCAGGGTTCCATCCGAAAAACTGTTTTTT	CASSSFRVPSEKLFF
TRBV11-2	-	TRBJ2-2	TRBD2	TGTGCCAGCAGCTATAGCGGGGGGGCGAACACCGGGGAGCTGTTTTTT	CASSYSGGANTGELFF
TRBV7-7	-	TRBJ2-7	-	TGTGCTAGCAGCGTTGACAAAGGGGGCGAGCAGTACTTC	CASSVDKGGEQYF
TRBV6-5	once	TRBJ1-5	-	TGTGCCAGTTCGGGACAAAGCAATCAGCCCCAGCATTTT	CASSGQSNQPQHF
TRBV3-1/TRBV3-2	-	TRBJ1-5	-	TGTGCCAGCAGCCAAGAGGCAGGGCCCAATCAGCCCCAGCATTTT	CASSQEAGPNQPQHF
TRBV13	-	TRBJ1-2	-	TGTGCCAGCAGCTTAGGAGGGGGCTATGGCTACACCTTC	CASSLGGGYGYTF
TRBV6-1	-	TRBJ2-1	TRBD2	TGTGCCAGCAGTGGGACTAGCGGGGCTCTCTCCTACAATGAGCAGTTCTTC	CASSGTSGALSYNEQFF
TRBV6-5	medium-sized	TRBJ2-3	TRBD1	TGTGCCAGCAGTTACGTCGGGGACAGTCCAGATACGCAGTATTTT	CASSYVGDSPDTQYF
TRBV19	few	TRBJ2-1	-	TGTGCCAGTAGTTTTCCGACAGGTGCCTCTAAGCGTAACAATGAGCAGTTCTTC	CASSFPTGASKRNNEQFF
TRBV28	-	TRBJ1-2	TRBD1	TGTGCCAGCACCCGGGACAGTCCTTATGGCTACACCTTC	CASTRDSPYGYTF
TRBV7-9	-	TRBJ1-2	-	TGTGCCAGCAGCTTCCGGGACATAGGCGGCTACACCTTC	CASSFRDIGGYTF
TRBV2	once	TRBJ2-3	TRBD2	TGTGCCAGCAGTGGGAGGGCTAGCGGGTCCCATCCAGGACATACGCAGTATTTT	CASSGRASGSHPGHTQYF
TRBV2	-	TRBJ2-7	-	TGTGCCAGCAGAACCCCACTCCGGGAAGAGCAGTACTTC	CASRTPLREEQYF
TRBV14	few	TRBJ1-1	TRBD1	TGTGCCAGCAGACAGGGGCAGAACACTGAAGCTTTCTTT	CASRQGQNTEAFF
TRBV6-2/TRBV6-3	-	TRBJ2-3	-	TGTGCCAGCAGTAGGAGGGATACGCAGTATTTT	CASSRRDTQYF
TRBV5-1	-	TRBJ1-5	-	TGCGCCAGCAGCCCTGGGCCCGTGGGCAATCAGCCCCAGCATTTT	CASSPGPVGNQPQHF
TRBV14	few	TRBJ2-7	-	TGTGCCAGCAGCCAGCTACAGAACGACGAGCAGTACTTC	CASSQLQNDEQYF
TRBV7-9	-	TRBJ1-4	TRBD1	TGTGCCAGCAGCCGGGGACAGGTCGGAAATGAAAAACTGTTTTTT	CASSRGQVGNEKLFF
TRBV5-1	-	TRBJ2-1	TRBD2	TGCGCCAGCAGCTTGGTGCTGGCTAGCGGGGGGTCCTACTCCTACAATGAGCAGTTCTTC	CASSLVLASGGSYSYNEQFF
TRBV30	-	TRBJ1-1	-	TGTGCCTGGAGTCCGGCGGGGGATGAAGCTTTCTTT	CAWSPAGDEAFF
TRBV11-2	-	TRBJ2-3	TRBD2	TGTGCCAGCAGCCCCCGTCTAGCGGAGCACACAGATACGCAGTATTTT	CASSPRLAEHTDTQYF
TRBV2	once	TRBJ2-5	TRBD2	TGTGCCAGCAGTGAAGCGCTAGCGGGGGGCACAGAGACCCAGTACTTC	CASSEALAGGTETQYF
TRBV24-1	once	TRBJ1-1	TRBD1	TGTGCCACCAGTGACCCCCTCGGACAGGGTAAAGCTTTCTTT	CATSDPLGQGKAFF
TRBV10-3	-	TRBJ2-3	-	TGTGCCATCAGTAGCCTCGGGGGTGGGACAGATACGCAGTATTTT	CAISSLGGGTDTQYF
TRBV7-9	-	TRBJ1-2	TRBD1	TGTGCCAGCAGCCCAGGAGAACAGGGGGTACGAGGCTACACCTTC	CASSPGEQGVRGYTF
TRBV19	few	TRBJ1-3	-	TGTGCCAGTAGTACCCAGGGGCTCGGAAACACCATATATTTT	CASSTQGLGNTIYF
TRBV12-3/TRBV12-4	-	TRBJ2-7	TRBD1	TGTGCCAGCAGTTCAACAGGGGGCTACGAGCAGTACTTC	CASSSTGGYEQYF
TRBV18	-	TRBJ1-3	-	TGTGCCAGCTCACTTGGACAGTACTCTGGAAACACCATATATTTT	CASSLGQYSGNTIYF
TRBV2	once	TRBJ2-2	-	TGTGCCAGCAGTGAAGCGGAGGGGGCCAATACCGGGGAGCTGTTTTTT	CASSEAEGANTGELFF
TRBV28	-	TRBJ2-3	-	TGTGCCAGCAGTGGTCCAGGGGCCCTCACAGATACGCAGTATTTT	CASSGPGALTDTQYF
TRBV5-6	-	TRBJ2-3	-	TGTGCCAGCAGCTTGGAGCTTGCCCCTTTTGATACGCAGTATTTT	CASSLELAPFDTQYF
TRBV2	-	TRBJ1-4	-	TGTGCCAGCAGTAGCGGACAGTTTAATGAAAAACTGTTTTTT	CASSSGQFNEKLFF
TRBV11-2	-	TRBJ2-5	TRBD1	TGTGCCAGCAGCTTAACGTGGCAGGGGGTCCGAGAGACCCAGTACTTC	CASSLTWQGVRETQYF